These 8 T cell receptor beta chains originate from one sample sequenced in a study of radiotherapy plus CTLA-4 blockade in lung cancer. TCRdb's copy holds only in-frame clones and misses some; the assay was immunoSEQ multiplex PCR. The data show just over 60,000 clones, with around three quarters seen just once and approximately 4.5% held by the top ten. Material: peripheral blood, obtained from a patient treated with radiotherapy plus ipilimumab. The receptor set was obtained from a human donor with non-small cell lung cancer who had a complete response to radiotherapy plus ipilimumab.

The chain recombines TRBV30 with TRBJ1-5; D is undetermined. This CDR3 comprises 13 residues. CDR1 is GTSNPN and CDR2 is SVGIG in the germline V gene (reference sequence). V lost 1 base and J lost 3, with 7 bases in between. The CDR3 region has the DNA TGTGCCTGGAGTGCGTCAGACAATCAGCCCCAGCATTTT. It specifies CAWSASDNQPQHF.

The chain joins TRBV29-1 to TRBJ1-2; 9 nucleotides align to TRBD1. Germline V gene data show CDR1 as SQVTM and CDR2 as ANQGSEA. The CDR3 contains 13 residues. V lost 8 bases to trimming and J lost 6 bases; unmatched junction nucleotides: 10. CDR3 protein: CSSVGTGGDGYTF. The CDR3 nucleotides read TGCAGCTCTGTAGGTACAGGGGGCGATGGCTACACCTTC.

There are a few counts of this clone. The chain combines TRBV4-3 with TRBJ1-3; no clear D. In germline, CDR1 is LGHNA, CDR2 YSLEER. V was pared by 0 bases and J by 0 bases, with 9 bases between. CDR3 length: 16 residues. This chain's CDR3 is CASSQDHNGSGNTIYF. CDR3 nucleotide sequence: TGCGCCAGCAGCCAAGATCACAACGGCTCTGGAAACACCATATATTTT.

V usage is TRBV2 and J usage is TRBJ2-1, with D possibly being TRBD2 (5 bases). Germline CDR1 is SNHLY and CDR2 is FYNNEI. V dropped 1 base and J dropped 2 bases, with 9 bases sitting between them. This CDR3 has 15 residues. DNA of the CDR3: TGTGCCAGCAGTGAAGGGGGAGTAGCCTACAATGAGCAGTTCTTC. Its translation is CASSEGGVAYNEQFF. Supplemented by reference TRBV2 and TRBJ2-1, the full variable domain reads EPEVTQTPSHQVTQMGQEVILRCVPISNHLYFYWYRQILGQKVEFLVSFYNNEISEKSEIFDDQFSVERPDGSNFTLKIRSTKLEDSAMYFCASSEGGVAYNEQFFGPGTRLTVL.

The chain carries TRBV29-1 and TRBJ2-5; D may match TRBD1 or TRBD2 (6 bases each). The germline gives CDR1 SQVTM, CDR2 ANQGSEA. The V and J ends lost 8 bases and 4 bases respectively, with 14 bases between them. The CDR3 loop spans 12 amino acids. The CDR3 DNA is TGCAGCCCGACGGGGGCAGGAGAGACCCAGTACTTC. Translating it yields CSPTGAGETQYF. Combining the CDR3 with reference TRBV29-1 and TRBJ2-5 gives the whole variable domain SAVISQKPSRDICQRGTSLTIQCQVDSQVTMMFWYRQQPGQSLTLIATANQGSEATYESGFVIDKFPISRPNLTFSTLTVSNMSPEDSSIYLCSPTGAGETQYFGPGTRLLVL.

The gene calls are TRBV25-1 and TRBJ2-5; D unclear. Trimming took 1 base from V and 2 from J, leaving 11 bases between them. CDR1 MGHDK and CDR2 SYGVNS come from the germline V gene. This CDR3 has 15 amino acids. CDR3 sequence: CASSEFKSLQETQYF. The CDR3 bases are TGTGCCAGCAGTGAATTTAAGTCTCTTCAAGAGACCCAGTACTTC.

The V and J genes are TRBV20-1 and TRBJ1-1, with unresolved D. The CDR3 is 11 residues long. Trimming pared 0 bases from V and 1 base from J, leaving 0 bases between. In germline, CDR1 is DFQATT, CDR2 SNEGSKA (reference sequence). This CDR3 reads CSARENTEAFF. The CDR3 DNA sequence: TGCAGTGCTAGAGAGAACACTGAAGCTTTCTTT.

The V and J genes are TRBV7-2 and TRBJ2-5, with no clear D. Trimming pared 5 bases from V and 5 bases from J, leaving 9 bases between. Germline V gene lookup returns CDR1 SGHTA and CDR2 FQGNSA. The CDR3 runs 12 residues. Here the CDR3 reads CASSPGSETQYF. The CDR3 coding sequence is TGTGCCAGCAGCCCCGGGTCGGAGACCCAGTACTTC.